The next 6 T cell receptor beta chains were all read from a single sample in a study of T-cell memory formation after mild COVID-19. Each CDR3 protein is one row after TCRdb ran MiXCR on the 5' RACE reads. This table has about 270,000 distinct CDR3 sequences, 16% appearing once. Sample: PBMCs or a T cell subset sorted from them (not recorded which). Receptors were obtained from a man aged 18 to 30 who had mild COVID-19 (a few samples of this study predate the infection). Cell type and time point are not known.

The chain employs TRBV18 and TRBJ1-5, with 11 bases aligning to TRBD1. From germline, CDR1 is KGHSH and CDR2 LQKENI. Trimming at V came to 3 bases and at J to 6 bases, leaving 1 base not matched to a gene. The CDR3 length is 14 residues. CDR3 DNA sequence: TGTGCCAGCTCACCGGACAGGGGGCCTCAGCCCCAGCATTTT. Residues: CASSPDRGPQPQHF.

V gene TRBV29-1 combines with J gene TRBJ1-3; TRBD1 is a possible D gene (5 bases). Trimming stripped 6 bases from V and 3 bases from J, with 9 bases between. The CDR3 runs 12 residues. CDR1 is SQVTM and CDR2 is ANQGSEA in the germline V gene. The chain's CDR3 is CSVRGGGNTIYF. The CDR3 nucleotides read TGCAGCGTACGGGGCGGTGGAAACACCATATATTTT.

The chain is built from TRBV7-2 and TRBJ2-2; D call uncertain. The CDR3 totals 13 residues. Trimming left V 0 bases short and J 7 bases short, with 6 bases between. CDR1 and CDR2 (germline): SGHTA, FQGNSA. The CDR3 nucleotides are TGTGCCAGCAGCTTAGCTCTGAGCGGGGAGCTGTTTTTT. This encodes CASSLALSGELFF.

The rearrangement uses TRBV5-1 and TRBJ1-2; 7 bases map to TRBD1. The germline gives CDR1 SGHRS, CDR2 YFSETQ. The CDR3 has 13 amino acids. Trimming at V came to 4 bases and at J to 5 bases, leaving 5 bases not matched to a gene. CDR3 residues: CASSGDRVYGYTF. For the CDR3, the DNA is TGCGCCAGCAGCGGAGACAGGGTATATGGCTACACCTTC.

This clonotype was observed a few times. The chain employs TRBV9 and TRBJ2-5; D remains ambiguous. Germline V lookup: CDR1 SGDLS, CDR2 YYNGEE. This CDR3 spans 13 amino acids. The ends were cut back, 0 bases at V and 1 base at J, with 4 bases in the middle. In nucleotides, the CDR3 is TGTGCCAGCAGCGTAGGAGGCCAAGAGACCCAGTACTTC. Amino acids: CASSVGGQETQYF.

V gene TRBV4-3 combines with J gene TRBJ2-1; 7 nucleotides line up with TRBD2. The CDR3 sequence is 17 residues long. Germline trimming cut 0 bases from V and 7 bases from J; bases unmatched to any gene: 12. Germline V gene sequence: CDR1 LGHNA, CDR2 YSLEER. CDR3 coding DNA: TGCGCCAGCAGCCAAGAAGACCACTATCTAGCGGAGAATGAGCAGTTCTTC. Encoded protein: CASSQEDHYLAENEQFF.